Listed below are T cell receptor beta chains from one sample, sequenced in a study of T cell responses to AZD1222 COVID-19 vaccine. Method: immunoSEQ multiplex PCR; TCRdb's copy keeps in-frame clones and lacks some. The table has about 120,000 clones, roughly 90% seen once. Here the sequenced sample was peripheral blood, taken on day 0 of AZD1222 vaccination. The receptors were gathered from an adult in good health. CDR3s include the opening cysteine and the closing phenylalanine or tryptophan. D genes are given only for firm matches. Some rows mark clone size as missing; the rest say once, few, many or name a class of expanded clone.

DNA: TGTGCCAGCAGCCCCTTGGGGGAGACCCAGTACTTC
CDR3: CASSPLGETQYF
J: TRBJ2-5
D: -
size: -
V: TRBV3-1/TRBV3-2

DNA: TGTGCCAGCAGCCTGACTAACGAGCAGTACTTC
CDR3: CASSLTNEQYF
J: TRBJ2-7
D: -
size: -
V: TRBV12-3/TRBV12-4

DNA: TGCGCCAGCAGCTTGGGCCCCTCCTCCTACGAGCAGTACTTC
CDR3: CASSLGPSSYEQYF
J: TRBJ2-7
D: -
size: -
V: TRBV5-1

DNA: TGTGCCAGTAGTCCGCCTGTTGGGGGAAACACCATATATTTT
CDR3: CASSPPVGGNTIYF
J: TRBJ1-3
D: -
size: -
V: TRBV19

DNA: TGTGCCAGCAGTTCAGGGTTCCAGCCCCAGCATTTT
CDR3: CASSSGFQPQHF
J: TRBJ1-5
D: -
size: -
V: TRBV28

DNA: TGCGCCAGCAGCCAAGGGACGGCTTCTAGCACAGATACGCAGTATTTT
CDR3: CASSQGTASSTDTQYF
J: TRBJ2-3
D: -
size: once
V: TRBV4-3

DNA: TGTGCCAGCAGTTTGTCTCAGCTCTACGAGCAGTACTTC
CDR3: CASSLSQLYEQYF
J: TRBJ2-7
D: -
size: -
V: TRBV12-3/TRBV12-4

DNA: TGTGCCAGCAGTGAAGGGGACGGCGGGGAGCTGTTTTTT
CDR3: CASSEGDGGELFF
J: TRBJ2-2
D: -
size: medium-sized
V: TRBV25-1

DNA: TGTGCCAGCAGTTTCCTAGCGGGACAAGAGACCCAGTACTTC
CDR3: CASSFLAGQETQYF
J: TRBJ2-5
D: TRBD2
size: -
V: TRBV6-5

DNA: TGTGCCAGCAGTCCCCAGGGTTACGAGCAGTACTTC
CDR3: CASSPQGYEQYF
J: TRBJ2-7
D: -
size: -
V: TRBV12-3/TRBV12-4

DNA: TGTGCCAGCAGTAGCGAAAGCGGCACCTACGAGCAGTACTTC
CDR3: CASSSESGTYEQYF
J: TRBJ2-7
D: -
size: -
V: TRBV6-5

DNA: TGCGCCAGCAGCTATTTTTCGGTAGGGCTGCCCGGGGAGCTGTTTTTT
CDR3: CASSYFSVGLPGELFF
J: TRBJ2-2
D: -
size: -
V: TRBV5-1

DNA: TGTGCCAGCAGCTGGGACCGAGGGGGCTGGGGCTACACCTTC
CDR3: CASSWDRGGWGYTF
J: TRBJ1-2
D: TRBD1
size: -
V: TRBV5-4

DNA: TGCGCCAGCAGCTTGTCCGGGGGTAACAATCAGCCCCAGCATTTT
CDR3: CASSLSGGNNQPQHF
J: TRBJ1-5
D: -
size: -
V: TRBV5-1

DNA: TGTGCCAGCAGCTTAAAGGAATCTAACGAGCAGTACTTC
CDR3: CASSLKESNEQYF
J: TRBJ2-7
D: -
size: -
V: TRBV7-6

DNA: TGTGCCAGCAGTTCGCAGTCCGGACTCCCCCCGTTCTTC
CDR3: CASSSQSGLPPFF
J: TRBJ2-1
D: -
size: -
V: TRBV27

DNA: TGTGCCACCAAAAAAGGGGAGACCTCCTACAATGAGCAGTTCTTC
CDR3: CATKKGETSYNEQFF
J: TRBJ2-1
D: -
size: -
V: TRBV19

DNA: TGTGCCACCAGCAGAGAAGGGGCGGGCTCCTACAATGAGCAGTTCTTC
CDR3: CATSREGAGSYNEQFF
J: TRBJ2-1
D: -
size: -
V: TRBV15

DNA: TGTGCCAGCAGGCCCCAGGGGGGAAAACTGTTTTTT
CDR3: CASRPQGGKLFF
J: TRBJ1-4
D: TRBD1
size: -
V: TRBV2

DNA: TGTGCCAGTACGCGTGGGTTGAACTATGGCTACACCTTC
CDR3: CASTRGLNYGYTF
J: TRBJ1-2
D: -
size: once
V: TRBV19

DNA: TGTGCCAGCACCCCGGGACTTTATAGCAATCAGCCCCAGCATTTT
CDR3: CASTPGLYSNQPQHF
J: TRBJ1-5
D: -
size: -
V: TRBV6-5

DNA: TGCAGCGTCGCTCAAAGACAGGGCGTCATGCACGAGCAGTACTTC
CDR3: CSVAQRQGVMHEQYF
J: TRBJ2-7
D: TRBD1
size: -
V: TRBV29-1

DNA: TGTGCCAGCTCACCACTGAACATTGACTACGAGCAGTACTTC
CDR3: CASSPLNIDYEQYF
J: TRBJ2-7
D: -
size: -
V: TRBV18

DNA: TGTGCCAGCAGTGAAAGCCCCGGACTGACGAACATTCAGTACTTC
CDR3: CASSESPGLTNIQYF
J: TRBJ2-4
D: -
size: -
V: TRBV2

DNA: TGTGCCAGCAGCCAAGGGGACCGGGACAGAAATCAGCCCCAGCATTTT
CDR3: CASSQGDRDRNQPQHF
J: TRBJ1-5
D: TRBD1
size: -
V: TRBV4-2

DNA: TGTGCCAGCAGCTTGGGACAGGGCCTTATTTCCTACGAGCAGTACTTC
CDR3: CASSLGQGLISYEQYF
J: TRBJ2-7
D: TRBD1
size: once
V: TRBV5-5

DNA: TGTGCCAGCTCAGGACAGATCTATAATTCACCCCTCCACTTT
CDR3: CASSGQIYNSPLHF
J: TRBJ1-6
D: -
size: -
V: TRBV18

DNA: TGTGCCAGCAGCTTAAAACCCCCGGGCGTAGTAGCGGGAAACTACGAGCAGTACTTC
CDR3: CASSLKPPGVVAGNYEQYF
J: TRBJ2-7
D: TRBD2
size: -
V: TRBV7-3

DNA: TGTGCCTGCTCGAGGAGGGGGAATCAGCCCCAGCATTTT
CDR3: CACSRRGNQPQHF
J: TRBJ1-5
D: -
size: -
V: TRBV7-2

DNA: TGTGCCAGCAGTGAAAGGGGGGCCCCCTATAATTCACCCCTCCACTTT
CDR3: CASSERGAPYNSPLHF
J: TRBJ1-6
D: -
size: -
V: TRBV2

DNA: TGTGCCAGCAGCTTGACCGGGCTTGAAGCTTTCTTT
CDR3: CASSLTGLEAFF
J: TRBJ1-1
D: -
size: -
V: TRBV5-5

DNA: TGTGCCAGCAGTGAGGATGGAGGCGGCAATGAGCAGTTCTTC
CDR3: CASSEDGGGNEQFF
J: TRBJ2-1
D: -
size: -
V: TRBV2

DNA: TGTGCCAGCAGCCAATCCAGCGGAGGGACTGAAGCTTTCTTT
CDR3: CASSQSSGGTEAFF
J: TRBJ1-1
D: -
size: -
V: TRBV16

DNA: TGTGCCAGCAGCCGTGTAGGGGGCGGTGAGGAGGAGACCCAGTACTTC
CDR3: CASSRVGGGEEETQYF
J: TRBJ2-5
D: TRBD1
size: -
V: TRBV3-1/TRBV3-2

DNA: TGTGCCACCGGCGTTCGCCCAGATACGCAGTATTTT
CDR3: CATGVRPDTQYF
J: TRBJ2-3
D: -
size: -
V: TRBV15

DNA: TGCGCCAGCAGCTGGGATGTAGAGACCTCTGGAAACACCATATATTTT
CDR3: CASSWDVETSGNTIYF
J: TRBJ1-3
D: -
size: -
V: TRBV4-3

DNA: TGTGCCAGCAACATTGGGGGGATGTCCCAGCATTTT
CDR3: CASNIGGMSQHF
J: TRBJ1-5
D: -
size: -
V: TRBV12-3/TRBV12-4